Described below is a single T cell receptor beta chain sequence and its context. No conserved phenylalanine or tryptophan ends this CDR3, so it is likely a read error. Sequencing used immunoSEQ v3. TCRdb's table, derived via immunoSEQ multiplex PCR, lists solely in-frame clones and lacks some. The data contain approximately 10,000 clones, 80% of them singletons. The germline gives CDR1 PRHDT, CDR2 FYEKMQ (reference sequence). Trimming stripped 5 bases from V and 4 bases from J, with 23 bases between. The CDR3 length is 17 residues. These data are taken from a study of TIL therapy for anti-PD-1-resistant metastatic lung cancer. Whole-study context: Progressing patients received lymphodepletion, expanded TIL infusion and IL-2. Median patient age was nearly 55, ranging roughly 38-75 years.

Time point reported: pre-treatment sample, taken before nivolumab and TIL therapy. Here the sequenced sample was blood, taken at baseline. The TCR comes from a person aged 25 to 79 with non-small cell lung cancer. This rearrangement joins TRBV13 to TRBJ1-2; possibly TRBD1 for D (5 bases). In DNA, the CDR3 is TGTGCCAGCAGCCCCAGGAGGGGCCTTATTTCGGTCTATGGCTACACCCTC. Its protein product is CASSPRRGLISVYGYTL.